The 16 T cell receptor beta chains in this list originate from one sample, sequenced in a study of T cells in Graves' hyperthyroidism and ophthalmopathy. Amplification of TCR beta CDR3 regions used RNA as the template. During a first-round RT-PCR of the TCR CDR3, the HTBI primer set was used. MiXCR, applied by TCRdb to the multiplex PCR reads, yields one record per CDR3 protein. The profile covers 300,000 to 450,000 distinct CDR3 sequences, with about 15% appearing a single time and more than 30% taken by the ten largest. Sequencing was done on a sample of blood. These receptors came from a woman younger than 45 with Graves' hyperthyroidism that later progressed to Graves' ophthalmopathy.

This clonotype was seen at least ten times. The chain has TRBV28 and TRBJ2-2; TRBD1 aligns across 7 bases. V was clipped by 6 bases and J by 4 bases; unmatched bases: 17. Per germline, CDR1 MDHEN and CDR2 SYDVKM. The length of the CDR3 is 18 residues. The chain's CDR3 is CASRQTGLKNRGTGELFF. The CDR3 DNA reads as TGTGCCAGCAGGCAGACAGGGTTGAAGAATCGAGGCACCGGGGAGCTGTTTTTT. Supplemented by reference TRBV28 and TRBJ2-2, the full variable domain reads DVKVTQSSRYLVKRTGEKVFLECVQDMDHENMFWYRQDPGLGLRLIYFSYDVKMKEKGDIPEGYSVSREKKERFSLILESASTNQTSMYLCASRQTGLKNRGTGELFFGEGSRLTVL.

This clonotype was counted only a few times. CDR3 loop: CASSLGGLAGGLDEQYF. CDR3 in DNA: TGTGCCAGCAGCTTGGGTGGACTAGCGGGAGGGCTCGACGAGCAGTACTTC. This chain links TRBV5-4 with TRBJ2-7; 15 nucleotides align to TRBD2. Trimming cost V 0 bases and J 5 bases; bases outside gene matches: 6. The CDR3 spans 17 residues. Per the germline V gene, CDR1 is SGHNT and CDR2 is YYREEE (reference sequence). Variable domain in full (rest from reference TRBV5-4 and TRBJ2-7): ETGVTQSPTHLIKTRGQQVTLRCSSQSGHNTVSWYQQALGQGPQFIFQYYREEENGRGNFPPRFSGLQFPNYSSELNVNALELDDSALYLCASSLGGLAGGLDEQYFGPGTRLTVT.

This clonotype was seen ten or more times. The chain couples TRBV28 to TRBJ1-2; the match to TRBD1 covers 7 bases. This CDR3 region has 16 residues. Germline V gene lookup returns CDR1 MDHEN and CDR2 SYDVKM. V lost 4 bases to trimming and J lost 2 bases; unmatched junction nucleotides: 10. CDR3 residues: CASSSPRGGGNYGYTF. CDR3 nucleotides: TGTGCCAGCAGTTCCCCCAGGGGAGGGGGCAACTATGGCTACACCTTC.

The sample holds many counts of this clonotype. The chain has TRBV7-9 and TRBJ2-5, with 7 bases lining up with TRBD2. In germline, CDR1 is SEHNR, CDR2 FQNEAQ (reference sequence). The CDR3 covers 15 residues. With V trimmed by 2 bases and J by 5 bases, 8 bases remained unmatched. DNA of the CDR3: TGTGCCAGCAGCTTATACGGCGGGAGTGGTGAGACCCAGTACTTC. It is translated as CASSLYGGSGETQYF.

This clonotype was counted between two and nine times. This may come from a read error, since a much larger clone is one base off. CDR3 protein: CAISDDRGARREQYF. The CDR3 region has the DNA TGTGCCATCAGTGACGATCGGGGGGCAAGGCGGGAGCAGTACTTC. This sequence joins TRBV10-3 and TRBJ2-7; perhaps TRBD2 as D (7 bases). V was cut by 3 bases and J by 7 bases, with 19 bases left in between. Germline-derived CDR1 and CDR2 are ENHRY and SYGVKD. The CDR3 spans 15 residues.

There are many counts of this clonotype. The rearrangement links TRBV5-1 to TRBJ2-1; D is ambiguous. V was pared by 0 bases and J by 0 bases, with 7 bases between. CDR1 SGHRS and CDR2 YFSETQ come from the germline V gene. CDR3 size: 15 residues. The CDR3 protein is CASSLESPSYNEQFF. DNA for the CDR3: TGCGCCAGCAGCTTGGAGTCCCCCTCCTACAATGAGCAGTTCTTC.

The sample holds many counts of this clonotype. The V gene is TRBV18, the J gene TRBJ1-3; TRBD1 matches at 10 bases. V lost 0 bases, J lost 4 bases, and 0 bases stayed unmatched. CDR3 size: 15 residues. Germline CDR1 reads KGHSH; CDR2 reads LQKENI. This CDR3 reads CASSPPGQGGNTIYF. For the CDR3, the DNA is TGTGCCAGCTCACCACCGGGACAGGGGGGAAACACCATATATTTT. Supplemented by reference TRBV18 and TRBJ1-3, the full variable domain reads NAGVMQNPRHLVRRRGQEARLRCSPMKGHSHVYWYRQLPEEGLKFMVYLQKENIIDESGMPKERFSAEFPKEGPSILRIQQVVRGDSAAYFCASSPPGQGGNTIYFGEGSWLTVV.

This clonotype has ten or more counts. The chain combines TRBV7-9 with TRBJ1-1; D uncertain. The V end lost 5 bases, the J end lost 8 bases, and 18 bases lay between the germline ends. CDR3 length equals 14 residues. CDR1 and CDR2 from the germline V gene are SEHNR and FQNEAQ (reference sequence). Here the CDR3 DNA reads TGTGCCAGCAGCGCAGACATCGGTGGGTCGGAAGCTTTCTTT. This sequence encodes CASSADIGGSEAFF. Looking up the rest from reference TRBV7-9 and TRBJ1-1 gives the full variable domain: DTGVSQNPRHKITKRGQNVTFRCDPISEHNRLYWYRQTLGQGPEFLTYFQNEAQLEKSRLLSDRFSAERPKGSFSTLEIQRTEQGDSAMYLCASSADIGGSEAFFGQGTRLTVV.

The CDR3 DNA follows: TGTGCCAGCAGCTCCTCTAGACTAGCGGGACGCACAGATACGCAGTATTTT. Protein product: CASSSSRLAGRTDTQYF. The chain is built from TRBV9 and TRBJ2-3; 11 bases are shared with TRBD2. Germline CDR1 and CDR2: SGDLS and YYNGEE. The CDR3 is 17 residues long. V gave up 4 bases and J gave up 1 base; unmatched junction bases: 8.

This clonotype was picked up a small number of times. J is TRBJ2-1 and V is TRBV20-1; 7 nucleotides match TRBD2. The CDR3 length is 15 residues. The germline V gene encodes CDR1 DFQATT and CDR2 SNEGSKA (reference sequence). Trimming took 4 bases from V and 2 from J; bases not matched to a gene: 8. The CDR3 region is CSAKLASGAYNEQFF. The CDR3 DNA reads TGCAGTGCTAAACTAGCGAGCGGCGCCTACAATGAGCAGTTCTTC.

This clonotype showed up many times. This chain joins TRBV10-3 and TRBJ2-1, with TRBD2 as a possible D gene (6 bases). V shed 0 bases and J shed 4 bases, with 16 bases lying between them. The germline gives CDR1 ENHRY, CDR2 SYGVKD. The CDR3 covers 17 residues. CDR3 protein: CAISESASATRYNEQFF. The DNA of the CDR3 is TGTGCCATCAGTGAGTCGGCTAGCGCGACCAGATACAATGAGCAGTTCTTC.

This clonotype appeared many times. The chain carries TRBV6-2 or TRBV6-3 and TRBJ1-4, with D maybe TRBD1 (5 bases). This CDR3 is built from 17 residues. Germline CDR1 MNHEY, CDR2 SVGEGT. V dropped 0 bases and J dropped 0 bases, with 11 bases sitting between them. The CDR3 loop reads CASSYSPGEATNEKLFF. Written as DNA, the CDR3 is TGTGCCAGCAGTTACTCACCGGGGGAGGCAACTAATGAAAAACTGTTTTTT.

This clonotype was seen many times. The chain joins TRBV29-1 to TRBJ2-3; 8 bases agree with TRBD2. The V gene end was trimmed by 1 base and the J gene end by 5 bases; junction bases not matched to a gene: 5. Germline CDR1 reads SQVTM; CDR2 reads ANQGSEA. The CDR3 is made up of 14 amino acids. As DNA, the CDR3 is TGCAGCGTTGAAGGGCCGGGGGGGGAAGATACGCAGTATTTT. Its translation is CSVEGPGGEDTQYF.

This clonotype was counted at least ten times. J is TRBJ2-1 and V is TRBV27, with 11 positions matching TRBD1. V lost 6 bases to trimming and J lost 4 bases; unmatched junction nucleotides: 11. The germline V gene encodes CDR1 MNHEY and CDR2 SMNVEV (reference sequence). CDR3 length: 17 residues. Here the CDR3 reads CASSLGWGTGGYNEQFF. As DNA, the CDR3 is TGTGCCAGCAGCCTTGGGTGGGGGACAGGGGGGTACAATGAGCAGTTCTTC.

The J gene is TRBJ2-1, the V gene TRBV5-1; 15 bases are shared with TRBD2. Per the germline V gene, CDR1 is SGHRS and CDR2 is YFSETQ. Trimming at V came to 4 bases and at J to 10 bases, leaving 9 bases not matched to a gene. The CDR3 extends over 16 amino acids. The CDR3 sequence: CASSAGLAGGLYEQFF. In DNA form, the CDR3 reads TGCGCCAGCAGCGCGGGACTAGCGGGAGGTTTGTACGAGCAGTTCTTC.

At least ten counts were recorded for this clonotype. The rearrangement links TRBV28 to TRBJ2-7; 7 bases are shared with TRBD1. V lost 9 bases and J lost 1; bases outside the gene matches: 9. CDR1 and CDR2 from the germline V gene are MDHEN and SYDVKM. The CDR3 is 14 amino acids. CDR3 amino acids: CASGAGTVSYEQYF. The CDR3 nucleotides are TGTGCCAGTGGGGCCGGGACAGTGTCCTACGAGCAGTACTTC.